This T cell receptor (beta chain) came from a study of blood T cells in healthy people across ages. The authors ran a second PCR of roughly 6 to 11 cycles using a sample-barcoded 5' primer and a J-beta primer mix. TCRdb re-analysed the 5' RACE reads in MiXCR, keeping a single row per CDR3 protein. The sample holds some 1,800,000 distinct CDR3 sequences; around 42% are singletons and the top ten take roughly 23%. V dropped 5 bases and J dropped 1 base, with 15 bases sitting between them. There are 16 residues in the CDR3. Sequenced: blood. The sequence was collected from a human donor in good health. The chain couples TRBV12-3 or TRBV12-4 to TRBJ1-5; D is uncertain. CDR3 sequence reads: CASSTFPLSSNQPQHF. The CDR3 DNA sequence: TGTGCCAGCAGTACATTCCCCCTTAGCAGCAATCAGCCCCAGCATTTT.